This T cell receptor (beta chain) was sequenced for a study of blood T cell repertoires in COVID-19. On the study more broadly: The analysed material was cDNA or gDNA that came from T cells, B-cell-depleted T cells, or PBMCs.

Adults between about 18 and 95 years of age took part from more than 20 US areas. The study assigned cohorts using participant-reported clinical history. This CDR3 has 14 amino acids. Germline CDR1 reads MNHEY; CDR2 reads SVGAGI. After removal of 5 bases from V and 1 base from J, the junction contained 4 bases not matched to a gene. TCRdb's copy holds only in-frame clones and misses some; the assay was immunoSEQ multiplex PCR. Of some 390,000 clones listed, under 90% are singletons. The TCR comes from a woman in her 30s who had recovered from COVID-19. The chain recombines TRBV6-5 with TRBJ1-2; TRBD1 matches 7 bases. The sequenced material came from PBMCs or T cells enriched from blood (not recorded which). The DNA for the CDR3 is TGTGCCAGCAGTCTGGGGACAGTTAACTATGGCTACACCTTC. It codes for CASSLGTVNYGYTF.